This is a list of T cell receptor beta chains from one sample in a study of blood T cell repertoires in COVID-19. Some clones are missing from TCRdb's copy, which holds only in-frame ones; the method was immunoSEQ multiplex PCR. This sample has some 180,000 clones; 88% occur once, and the top ten carry roughly 6%. The sequencing sample was made of peripheral blood. These receptor sequences come from a man aged 35 to 55 with active or convalescent COVID-19. Each CDR3 is given with its conserved first and last residue. The D gene is left open where the match is weak. The listing skips clone size in some rows; elsewhere it reads once, few, many or a size class.

d_call	j_call	v_call	clone_size	cdr3_aa	cdr3_nt
.	TRBJ2-5	TRBV5-1	.	CASSDRGAGTQYF	TGCGCCAGCAGTGATCGGGGGGCTGGGACCCAGTACTTC
TRBD1	TRBJ1-4	TRBV27	once	CASSSEMTGTNEKLFF	TGTGCCAGCAGTTCGGAAATGACAGGGACGAATGAAAAACTGTTTTTT
TRBD2	TRBJ2-3	TRBV2	.	CASTSPSGGAGTDTQYF	TGTGCCAGCACTAGCCCTAGCGGGGGGGCCGGGACAGATACGCAGTATTTT
.	TRBJ1-2	TRBV10-3	.	CAISETGQTGGYTF	TGTGCCATCAGCGAGACTGGACAGACGGGTGGCTACACCTTC
.	TRBJ2-5	TRBV7-7	.	CASSLEGTGETQYF	TGTGCTAGCAGCTTAGAGGGTACGGGGGAGACCCAGTACTTC
.	TRBJ2-7	TRBV20-1	once	CSASGGTEPYEQYF	TGCAGTGCTAGTGGCGGGACCGAACCCTACGAGCAGTACTTC
TRBD1	TRBJ1-6	TRBV7-2	.	CASSNRGQNNSPLHF	TGTGCCAGCAGCAACCGGGGACAGAATAATTCACCCCTCCACTTT
TRBD1	TRBJ2-5	TRBV29-1	.	CSVTGQTIETQYF	TGCAGCGTTACGGGACAGACAATCGAGACCCAGTACTTC
.	TRBJ1-4	TRBV25-1	.	CASRPPGLYNEKLFF	TGTGCCAGCAGACCCCCGGGACTTTATAATGAAAAACTGTTTTTT
TRBD1	TRBJ2-2	TRBV9	few	CASSAQRTGWVGELFF	TGTGCCAGCAGCGCCCAGCGGACAGGGTGGGTCGGGGAGCTGTTTTTT
.	TRBJ1-5	TRBV6-5	.	CASRRRDTNQPQHF	TGTGCCAGCAGGCGTCGGGACACCAATCAGCCCCAGCATTTT
.	TRBJ2-1	TRBV7-3	once	CASSLTRVNEQFF	TGTGCCAGCAGCTTAACGAGGGTAAATGAGCAGTTCTTC
.	TRBJ1-1	TRBV6-5	.	CASSSPGTEAFF	TGTGCCAGCAGTTCACCCGGGACTGAAGCTTTCTTT
TRBD2	TRBJ2-3	TRBV5-1	.	CASSSEGRGRTDTQYF	TGCGCCAGCAGCTCCGAAGGTCGCGGGAGAACAGATACGCAGTATTTT
.	TRBJ2-2	TRBV15	.	CATSRVGVMGTGELFF	TGTGCCACCAGCAGAGTCGGGGTCATGGGCACCGGGGAGCTGTTTTTT
TRBD2	TRBJ2-1	TRBV29-1	.	CSAVAGAGWDEQFF	TGCAGCGCCGTAGCGGGAGCGGGCTGGGATGAGCAGTTCTTC
.	TRBJ1-3	TRBV29-1	.	CSSRSDSGNTIYF	TGCAGCTCCCGCAGTGACTCTGGAAACACCATATATTTT
TRBD1	TRBJ2-6	TRBV19	.	CASSITLDRGLGSGANVLTF	TGTGCCAGTAGTATAACTTTGGACAGGGGGCTCGGCTCTGGGGCCAACGTCCTGACTTTC
TRBD1	TRBJ1-5	TRBV5-6	.	CASRLGDRNQPQHF	TGTGCCAGCAGATTGGGGGACAGAAATCAGCCCCAGCATTTT
.	TRBJ1-2	TRBV28	.	CASSGRGGGGYTF	TGTGCCAGCAGTGGTCGCGGGGGGGGTGGCTACACCTTC
TRBD1	TRBJ1-1	TRBV18	.	CASSSTGDTEAFF	TGTGCCAGCTCCTCTACAGGGGACACTGAAGCTTTCTTT
.	TRBJ2-7	TRBV5-4	.	CASSLDPGKNEQYF	TGTGCCAGCAGCTTGGATCCAGGGAAAAACGAGCAGTACTTC
TRBD2	TRBJ2-3	TRBV30	.	CAWSNLLAGATDTQYF	TGTGCCTGGAGTAACCTACTAGCGGGAGCCACAGATACGCAGTATTTT
TRBD1	TRBJ2-7	TRBV27	.	CASSTLTGDLFYEQYF	TGTGCCAGCAGTACGCTAACAGGGGACCTTTTTTACGAGCAGTACTTC
.	TRBJ1-3	TRBV7-2	.	CASSLVPGLWDFSGNTIYF	TGTGCCAGCAGCTTAGTCCCGGGACTCTGGGATTTCTCTGGAAACACCATATATTTT
.	TRBJ2-7	TRBV5-6	.	CASSLGAAEETF	TGTGCCAGCAGCTTGGGCGCGGCTGAAGAAACCTTC
TRBD1	TRBJ2-3	TRBV25-1	.	CASTKTGAGDTQYF	TGTGCCAGCACAAAGACAGGGGCGGGAGATACGCAGTATTTT
TRBD2	TRBJ2-2	TRBV19	.	CASSLPGLAGKNTGELFF	TGTGCCAGTAGCCTCCCGGGACTAGCGGGAAAGAACACCGGGGAGCTGTTTTTT
TRBD2	TRBJ2-3	TRBV12-5	.	CASGLGLAGPTAGTDTQYF	TGTGCTAGTGGTCTCGGACTAGCGGGACCTACCGCGGGCACAGATACGCAGTATTTT
.	TRBJ2-1	TRBV28	.	CASISGGPEQFF	TGTGCCAGCATCTCCGGGGGACCTGAGCAGTTCTTC
.	TRBJ1-1	TRBV6-6	.	CASSYPDREAFF	TGTGCCAGCAGTTACCCGGACAGAGAAGCTTTCTTT
TRBD1	TRBJ2-3	TRBV3-1/TRBV3-2	.	CASSQLTGARTDTQYF	TGTGCCAGCAGCCAGCTGACAGGGGCGCGAACAGATACGCAGTATTTT
TRBD1	TRBJ1-5	TRBV28	.	CASSHQGQGGGQPQHF	TGTGCCAGCAGTCACCAAGGACAGGGGGGTGGTCAGCCCCAGCATTTT
TRBD1	TRBJ1-2	TRBV7-9	.	CASSLRAGGYGYTF	TGTGCCAGCAGCTTAAGGGCAGGGGGCTATGGCTACACCTTC
TRBD2	TRBJ2-1	TRBV11-3	.	CASSLGTSVGFYNEQFF	TGTGCCAGCAGCCTTGGGACTAGCGTCGGTTTCTACAATGAGCAGTTCTTC
.	TRBJ2-3	TRBV4-1	.	CASSQAGGTDTQYF	TGCGCCAGCAGCCAAGCGGGGGGCACAGATACGCAGTATTTT
TRBD2	TRBJ2-7	TRBV7-2	.	CASSLRTSGRYEQYF	TGTGCCAGCAGCTTAAGGACTAGCGGGAGGTACGAGCAGTACTTC
TRBD1	TRBJ2-6	TRBV7-3	.	CASSGTGTASGANVLTF	TGTGCCAGCAGCGGGACAGGGACGGCGTCAGGGGCCAACGTCCTGACTTTC
TRBD2	TRBJ2-2	TRBV28	many	CASSSRGGGELFF	TGTGCCAGCAGTTCCCGGGGGGGCGGGGAGCTGTTTTTT
.	TRBJ2-7	TRBV5-1	.	CASSPQKTVTMYEQYF	TGCGCCAGCAGCCCACAAAAGACAGTCACGATGTACGAGCAGTACTTC
TRBD1	TRBJ1-1	TRBV7-9	.	CASSLGGQGARGTEAFF	TGTGCCAGCAGCTTAGGCGGACAGGGGGCAAGAGGGACTGAAGCTTTCTTT
.	TRBJ2-7	TRBV14	.	CASSRRAFGGKVTYEQYF	TGTGCCAGCAGCCGGCGGGCCTTTGGGGGGAAGGTAACCTACGAGCAGTACTTC
.	TRBJ2-7	TRBV3-1/TRBV3-2	.	CASSQSLYEQYF	TGTGCCAGCAGCCAAAGCCTCTACGAGCAGTACTTC
.	TRBJ1-5	TRBV28	.	CASSVPGNQPQHF	TGTGCCAGCAGTGTGCCGGGAAATCAGCCCCAGCATTTT
.	TRBJ1-2	TRBV7-9	.	CASSLAQGSYGYTF	TGTGCCAGCAGCTTAGCACAGGGTTCCTATGGCTACACCTTC
TRBD1	TRBJ2-7	TRBV3-1/TRBV3-2	.	CASSPGQSYEQYF	TGTGCCAGCAGCCCGGGACAGTCCTACGAGCAGTACTTC
.	TRBJ2-3	TRBV24-1	.	CATSDRRSTDTQYF	TGTGCCACCAGTGACAGGCGAAGCACAGATACGCAGTATTTT
.	TRBJ1-4	TRBV5-4	.	CASSLTRRAGIYEKLFF	TGTGCCAGCAGCTTGACTCGCAGGGCAGGGATCTATGAAAAACTGTTTTTT
.	TRBJ1-5	TRBV5-4	.	CASSLAGGNQPQHF	TGTGCCAGCAGCCTCGCCGGAGGAAATCAGCCCCAGCATTTT
TRBD2	TRBJ2-2	TRBV10-3	.	CAIAKIPTSGATNTGELFF	TGTGCCATCGCCAAAATCCCCACTAGCGGGGCGACGAACACCGGGGAGCTGTTTTTT
.	TRBJ1-2	TRBV5-1	.	CASSLDFDGYTF	TGCGCCAGCAGCTTAGACTTCGATGGCTACACCTTC
.	TRBJ1-1	TRBV6-1	.	CASSESFGHTEAFF	TGTGCCAGCAGTGAAAGTTTCGGTCACACTGAAGCTTTCTTT